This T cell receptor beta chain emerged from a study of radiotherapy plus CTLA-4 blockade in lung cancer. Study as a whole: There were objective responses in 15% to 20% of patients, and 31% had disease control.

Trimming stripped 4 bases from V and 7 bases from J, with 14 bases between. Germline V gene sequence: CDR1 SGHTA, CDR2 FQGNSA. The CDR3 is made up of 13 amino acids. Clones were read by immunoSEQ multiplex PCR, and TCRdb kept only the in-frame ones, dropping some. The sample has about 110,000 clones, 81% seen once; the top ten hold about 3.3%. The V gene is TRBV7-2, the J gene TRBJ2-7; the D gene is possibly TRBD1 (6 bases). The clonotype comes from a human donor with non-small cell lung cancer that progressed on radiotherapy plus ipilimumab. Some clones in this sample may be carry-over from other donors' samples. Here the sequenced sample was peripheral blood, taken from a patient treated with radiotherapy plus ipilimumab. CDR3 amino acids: CASSSEQGREQYF. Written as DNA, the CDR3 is TGTGCCAGCAGCTCTGAACAGGGTCGGGAGCAGTACTTC.